The 28 T cell receptor beta chains below all came from one sample that was sequenced in a study of cytomegalovirus exposure and HLA in healthy donors. With 60 Vbeta and 13 Jbeta primers, the PCR was carried out. TCRdb's table, derived via immunoSEQ multiplex PCR, lists solely in-frame clones and lacks some. The sample shows roughly 120,000 clones, about 79% of them seen only once. Material for sequencing was PBMCs. These receptors were collected from a man over 45 in good health and CMV-seronegative.

The table lists this clone with a count of one. This chain links TRBV6-1 with TRBJ2-3; D ambiguous. Germline V CDR1 and CDR2: MNHNS, SASEGT. V lost 4 bases and J 6 bases, leaving 8 bases between the germline ends. CDR3 length: 12 residues. The CDR3 DNA reads as TGTGCCAGCAGTGTGACGGGTGATACGCAGTATTTT. As protein: CASSVTGDTQYF.

This clone was found once. This chain uses TRBV4-3 with TRBJ2-7; TRBD2 is a possible D gene (6 bases). The CDR3 spans 14 residues. The V end lost 1 base, the J end lost 4 bases, and 11 bases lay between the germline ends. Germline CDR1 reads LGHNA; CDR2 reads YSLEER. The CDR3 DNA is TGCGCCAGCAGCCAAGGGTCTGCGGGGTACGAGCAGTACTTC. Translating it yields CASSQGSAGYEQYF.

The chain combines TRBV5-1 with TRBJ1-6; no definite D call. V was pared by 0 bases and J by 7 bases, with 17 bases between. The germline gives CDR1 SGHRS, CDR2 YFSETQ. This CDR3 comprises 17 residues. Here the CDR3 reads CASSLASRVTGNSPLHF. Written as DNA, the CDR3 is TGCGCCAGCAGCTTGGCTTCAAGGGTGACGGGGAATTCACCCCTCCACTTT.

This clone was observed a handful of times. The rearrangement links TRBV4-1 to TRBJ1-2; D is ambiguous. This CDR3 contains 14 residues. Between the trimmed V and J ends, which lost 1 base and 6 bases, there was a span of 12 bases. Germline assignment: CDR1 MGHRA and CDR2 YSYEKL. CDR3 sequence reads: CASSQGWAENGYTF. The CDR3 DNA is TGCGCCAGCAGCCAAGGCTGGGCTGAGAATGGCTACACCTTC.

This rearrangement joins TRBV30 to TRBJ1-5; no clear D. CDR3 length: 13 residues. From germline, CDR1 is GTSNPN and CDR2 SVGIG (reference sequence). Trimming pared 0 bases from V and 7 bases from J, leaving 10 bases between. Here the CDR3 DNA reads TGTGCCTGGAGTGTGGGTCCCAGGCAGCCCCAGCATTTT. Its protein product is CAWSVGPRQPQHF. The variable domain in full, with the rest retrieved from reference TRBV30 and TRBJ1-5, is SQTIHQWPATLVQPVGSPLSLECTVEGTSNPNLYWYRQAAGRGLQLLFYSVGIGQISSEVPQNLSASRPQDRQFILSSKKLLLSDSGFYLCAWSVGPRQPQHFGDGTRLSIL.

The chain couples TRBV5-4 to TRBJ2-7; possibly TRBD2 for D (6 bases). V lost 6 bases and J 5 bases, leaving 12 bases between the germline ends. This CDR3 is 12 amino acids long. Germline V gives CDR1 SGHNT, CDR2 YYREEE (reference sequence). The CDR3 is CASTWEAHEQYF. CDR3 nucleotides: TGTGCCAGCACCTGGGAGGCCCACGAGCAGTACTTC.

The J gene is TRBJ2-1, the V gene TRBV6-1; 13 nucleotides agree with TRBD2. The CDR3 contains 14 residues. Germline V gene sequence: CDR1 MNHNS, CDR2 SASEGT. V gave up 5 bases and J gave up 7 bases; unmatched junction bases: 2. In DNA, the CDR3 is TGTGCCAGCAGTACTAGCGGGGGGGCGAATGAGCAGTTCTTC. Translating gives CASSTSGGANEQFF.

V is TRBV5-6 and J is TRBJ2-5, with 7 bases fitting TRBD1. Germline V gene data show CDR1 as SGHDT and CDR2 as YYEEEE. The CDR3 has 13 residues. J lost 5 bases, V lost 4 bases, and 5 bases had no gene match. The CDR3 sequence is CASSRQGVETQYF. Here the CDR3 DNA reads TGTGCCAGCAGCCGACAGGGTGTGGAGACCCAGTACTTC.

The rearrangement joins TRBV6-5 to TRBJ1-1; D is unclear. The V and J ends lost 0 bases and 1 base respectively, with 12 bases between them. Germline assignment: CDR1 MNHEY and CDR2 SVGAGI. CDR3 size: 16 residues. This CDR3 reads CASSYSRGSGNTEAFF. DNA of the CDR3: TGTGCCAGCAGTTACTCGAGAGGGTCTGGGAACACTGAAGCTTTCTTT.

The chain has TRBV5-6 and TRBJ1-2; 8 nucleotides align to TRBD1. The V gene's germline CDR1 is SGHDT and CDR2 YYEEEE. After removal of 4 bases from V and 2 bases from J, the junction contained 10 bases not matched to a gene. This CDR3 contains 16 residues. For the CDR3, the DNA is TGTGCCAGCAGCCTATCTCGGACAGGGTTCAACTATGGCTACACCTTC. Amino acids: CASSLSRTGFNYGYTF.

The chain combines TRBV18 with TRBJ2-2; a possible D gene is TRBD1 (6 bases). The germline V gene encodes CDR1 KGHSH and CDR2 LQKENI. Trimming cost V 3 bases and J 5 bases, with 16 bases left between them. CDR3 length: 16 amino acids. The CDR3 region is CASSPDTRRGTGELFF. The DNA for the CDR3 is TGTGCCAGCTCACCCGATACGAGAAGGGGGACCGGGGAGCTGTTTTTT.

This clone was picked up one time. The gene calls are TRBV7-2 and TRBJ2-3; D might be TRBD2 (5 bases). From germline, CDR1 is SGHTA and CDR2 FQGNSA. Trimming left V 8 bases short and J 3 bases short, with 12 bases between. The CDR3 extends over 13 amino acids. The chain's CDR3 is CASRTRSTDTQYF. The CDR3, as DNA: TGTGCCAGCCGGACTCGCAGTACAGATACGCAGTATTTT.

This clone was seen a few times. This chain connects TRBV2 to TRBJ1-5, with a tentative D call TRBD1 (5 bases). The CDR3 consists of 12 residues. Germline V gives CDR1 SNHLY, CDR2 FYNNEI. V was trimmed by 4 bases and J by 5 bases, leaving 6 bases between them. This CDR3 reads CASSGQYQPQHF. The CDR3 nucleotides read TGTGCCAGCAGTGGACAGTATCAGCCCCAGCATTTT.

This clone turned up a few times. The chain links TRBV10-3 to TRBJ1-1, with 8 positions matching TRBD1. Germline CDR1 reads ENHRY; CDR2 reads SYGVKD. This CDR3 is built from 13 residues. V was clipped by 6 bases and J by 4 bases; unmatched bases: 4. The CDR3 nucleotides are TGTGCCATCAGGAGGACAGGGCTCACTGAAGCTTTCTTT. It codes for CAIRRTGLTEAFF.

V and J are TRBV7-2 and TRBJ1-1, with 7 bases lining up with TRBD1. The CDR3 length is 14 residues. V shed 1 base and J 4 bases; nucleotides not matched to a gene: 3. The V gene's germline CDR1 is SGHTA and CDR2 FQGNSA. In DNA form, the CDR3 reads TGTGCCAGCAGCTTAGAGGGGGCGCTCACTGAAGCTTTCTTT. This encodes CASSLEGALTEAFF. The complete variable domain, with remaining parts taken from reference TRBV7-2 and TRBJ1-1, reads GAGVSQSPSNKVTEKGKDVELRCDPISGHTALYWYRQSLGQGLEFLIYFQGNSAPDKSGLPSDRFSAERTGGSVSTLTIQRTQQEDSAVYLCASSLEGALTEAFFGQGTRLTVV.

This chain uses TRBV5-1 with TRBJ1-1; D is ambiguous. V lost 0 bases to trimming and J lost 4 bases, with 13 bases between them. Germline V gene data show CDR1 as SGHRS and CDR2 as YFSETQ. This CDR3 is 15 amino acids long. CDR3 amino acids: CASSLEGTVGTEAFF. The CDR3 nucleotides read TGCGCCAGCAGCTTGGAAGGCACAGTGGGCACTGAAGCTTTCTTT.

V usage is TRBV19 and J usage is TRBJ2-7, with D hard to call. Trimming took 0 bases from V and 2 from J, leaving 14 bases between them. The germline V gene encodes CDR1 LNHDA and CDR2 SQIVND (reference sequence). The CDR3 is made up of 16 amino acids. CDR3 loop: CASSIEAGINTYEQYV. DNA of the CDR3: TGTGCCAGTAGTATAGAGGCAGGCATTAATACCTACGAGCAGTACGTC.

J is TRBJ2-5 and V is TRBV14; D may be TRBD2 (5 bases). The germline V gene encodes CDR1 SGHDN and CDR2 FVKESK. The V end lost 4 bases, the J end lost 1 base, and 22 bases lay between the germline ends. The CDR3 loop spans 18 amino acids. In DNA, the CDR3 is TGTGCCAGCAGCCCCCGAGGACTCAACGTTGGCAGCCAAGAGACCCAGTACTTC. Protein product: CASSPRGLNVGSQETQYF.

The rearrangement uses TRBV7-2 and TRBJ1-4, with 8 bases lining up with TRBD1. The CDR3 spans 13 residues. Looked up from germline, CDR1 is SGHTA and CDR2 is FQGNSA. With V trimmed by 5 bases and J by 11 bases, 7 bases remained unmatched. The DNA for the CDR3 is TGTGCCAGCAGCCTACCCGGGACAGGCAAACTGTTTTTT. This sequence encodes CASSLPGTGKLFF.

V gene TRBV9 combines with J gene TRBJ2-5, with D uncertain. CDR3 length equals 12 residues. CDR1 is SGDLS, CDR2 YYNGEE, per germline. V was pared by 6 bases and J by 3 bases, with 9 bases between. CDR3 sequence: CASTPLEETQYF. CDR3 sequence (DNA): TGTGCCAGCACCCCACTCGAAGAGACCCAGTACTTC.

The gene calls are TRBV18 and TRBJ1-2; TRBD1 agrees at 9 bases. The CDR3 runs to 16 residues. V lost 6 bases, J lost 8 bases, and 16 bases stayed unmatched. Germline lookup yields CDR1 KGHSH and CDR2 LQKENI. The CDR3 spells CASSPGTGTNRRGYTF. CDR3 nucleotide sequence: TGTGCCAGCTCGCCCGGGACAGGGACCAATCGAAGAGGCTACACCTTC.

The J gene is TRBJ2-3, the V gene TRBV7-2; 13 bases line up with TRBD2. Germline V gives CDR1 SGHTA, CDR2 FQGNSA. The CDR3 runs 15 residues. After removal of 5 bases from V and 10 bases from J, the junction contained 9 bases not matched to a gene. CDR3 nucleotides: TGTGCCAGCAGCCCCGGACTAGCGGGGGCCCTCTCGCAGTATTTT. This translates into CASSPGLAGALSQYF. The full variable domain, completed using reference TRBV7-2 and TRBJ2-3, is GAGVSQSPSNKVTEKGKDVELRCDPISGHTALYWYRQSLGQGLEFLIYFQGNSAPDKSGLPSDRFSAERTGGSVSTLTIQRTQQEDSAVYLCASSPGLAGALSQYFGPGTRLTVL.

The J gene is TRBJ2-5, the V gene TRBV18; D unresolved. V was cut by 0 bases and J by 3 bases, with 5 bases left in between. The CDR3 runs to 13 residues. In germline, CDR1 is KGHSH, CDR2 LQKENI. The CDR3 coding sequence is TGTGCCAGCTCACCACCTACAGAAGAGACCCAGTACTTC. This sequence encodes CASSPPTEETQYF.

This clone has a handful of counts. The V gene is TRBV10-2, the J gene TRBJ2-1, with 10 bases identical to TRBD2. Germline V gene lookup returns CDR1 WSHSY and CDR2 SAAADI. V lost 0 bases and J lost 9; bases outside the gene matches: 5. The CDR3 consists of 15 residues. CDR3 in amino acids: CASSESERGGAEQFF. The CDR3 nucleotides are TGCGCCAGCAGTGAGTCGGAGCGGGGGGGCGCTGAGCAGTTCTTC.

The CDR3: CASSGSGNNEQFF. Written as DNA, the CDR3 is TGCGCCAGCAGCGGGTCCGGGAACAATGAGCAGTTCTTC. The rearrangement links TRBV5-1 to TRBJ2-1; a weak D match, TRBD2 (5 bases). V was cut by 4 bases and J by 5 bases, with 10 bases left in between. Germline V gene lookup returns CDR1 SGHRS and CDR2 YFSETQ. The CDR3 sequence is 13 residues long.

DNA for the CDR3: TGTGCCTGGACCAGGGGGCTGAATTCACCCCTCCACTTT. Encoded protein: CAWTRGLNSPLHF. This chain joins TRBV30 and TRBJ1-6; 8 bases match TRBD1. Germline V lookup: CDR1 GTSNPN, CDR2 SVGIG (reference sequence). The CDR3 totals 13 residues. The junction had 3 bases not matched to a gene; V was cut back by 4 bases and J by 7 bases.

Concerning this clone itself: Compared with germline, one end of the junction differs, possibly owing to a read error. This chain uses TRBV7-9 with TRBJ1-5; TRBD1 might be the D (6 bases). CDR1 and CDR2 (germline): SEHNR, FQNEAQ (reference sequence). The CDR3 is made up of 15 amino acids. The CDR3: CSSSATGVGNQPQHF. CDR3 bases: TGTTCCAGCAGCGCGACAGGTGTGGGGAATCAGCCCCAGCATTTT.

This chain uses TRBV5-1 with TRBJ2-1; 9 bases align to TRBD2. CDR1 SGHRS and CDR2 YFSETQ come from the germline V gene. This CDR3 has 16 residues. The V and J ends lost 1 base and 4 bases, in that order; junction bases with no gene match: 6. The CDR3 nucleotides are TGCGCCAGCAGCTTGTCAGCGGGGGGAATGTACAATGAGCAGTTCTTC. This gives the protein CASSLSAGGMYNEQFF. Filled out from reference TRBV5-1 and TRBJ2-1, the complete variable domain reads KAGVTQTPRYLIKTRGQQVTLSCSPISGHRSVSWYQQTPGQGLQFLFEYFSETQRNKGNFPGRFSGRQFSNSRSEMNVSTLELGDSALYLCASSLSAGGMYNEQFFGPGTRLTVL.